This TCR beta chain was captured by sequencing in a study of blood T cell repertoires in COVID-19. Clones were sequenced by immunoSEQ multiplex PCR, and TCRdb holds only the in-frame ones, with some missing. The sample shows roughly 140,000 clones, 85% to 90% of them seen only once. The V gene end was trimmed by 6 bases and the J gene end by 6 bases; junction bases not matched to a gene: 6. Looked up from germline, CDR1 is SGHNT and CDR2 is YYREEE (reference sequence). CDR3 size: 13 residues. This clonotype originated in a man in his 60s who had recovered from COVID-19. This sequence joins TRBV5-4 and TRBJ2-7, with TRBD1 matching over 10 bases. The sample comprised PBMCs or T cells enriched from blood (not recorded which). CDR3 residues: CASTIRTGGEQYF. CDR3 DNA sequence: TGTGCCAGCACCATTAGGACAGGGGGCGAGCAGTACTTC.